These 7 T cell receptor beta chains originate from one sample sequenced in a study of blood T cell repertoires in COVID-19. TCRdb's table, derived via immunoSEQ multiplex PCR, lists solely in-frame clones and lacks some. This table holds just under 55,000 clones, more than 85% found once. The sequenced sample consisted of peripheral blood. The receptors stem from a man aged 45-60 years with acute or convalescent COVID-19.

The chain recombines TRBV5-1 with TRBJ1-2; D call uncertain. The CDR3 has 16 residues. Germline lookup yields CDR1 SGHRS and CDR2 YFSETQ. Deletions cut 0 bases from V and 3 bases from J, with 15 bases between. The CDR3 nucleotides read TGCGCCAGCAGCTTGGTGGGCGCGACGCCGGACTATGGCTACACCTTC. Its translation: CASSLVGATPDYGYTF.

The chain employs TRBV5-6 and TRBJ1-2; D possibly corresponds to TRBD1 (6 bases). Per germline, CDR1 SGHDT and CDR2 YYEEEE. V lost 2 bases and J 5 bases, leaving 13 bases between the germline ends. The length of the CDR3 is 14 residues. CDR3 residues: CASSFWGPGYGYTF. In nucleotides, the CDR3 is TGTGCCAGCAGCTTCTGGGGGCCAGGGTATGGCTACACCTTC.

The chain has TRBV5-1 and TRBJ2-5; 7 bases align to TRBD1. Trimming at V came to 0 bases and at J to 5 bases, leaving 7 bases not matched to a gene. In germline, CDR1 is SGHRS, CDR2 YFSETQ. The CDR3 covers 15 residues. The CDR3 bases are TGCGCCAGCAGCTTGGGCAGGGGGTTTGGTGAGACCCAGTACTTC. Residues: CASSLGRGFGETQYF.

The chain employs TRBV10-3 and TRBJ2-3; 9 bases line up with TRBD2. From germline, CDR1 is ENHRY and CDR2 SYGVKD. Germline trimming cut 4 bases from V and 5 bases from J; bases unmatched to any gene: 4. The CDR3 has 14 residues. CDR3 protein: CAISAPAGGDTQYF. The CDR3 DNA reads TGTGCCATCAGTGCTCCAGCGGGAGGAGATACGCAGTATTTT.

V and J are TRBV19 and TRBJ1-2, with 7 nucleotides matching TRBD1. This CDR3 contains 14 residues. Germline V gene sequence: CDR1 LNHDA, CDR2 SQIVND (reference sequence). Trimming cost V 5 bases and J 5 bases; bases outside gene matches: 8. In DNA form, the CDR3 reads TGTGCCAGTAGTCTTAAGCAGGGGGAGTATGGCTACACCTTC. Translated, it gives CASSLKQGEYGYTF.

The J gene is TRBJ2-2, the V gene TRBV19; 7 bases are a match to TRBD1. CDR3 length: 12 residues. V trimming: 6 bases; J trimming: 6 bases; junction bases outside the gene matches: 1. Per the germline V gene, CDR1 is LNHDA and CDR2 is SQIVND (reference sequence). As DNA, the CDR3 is TGTGCCAGTAGCCAGGGGGCCGGGGAGCTGTTTTTT. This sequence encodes CASSQGAGELFF.

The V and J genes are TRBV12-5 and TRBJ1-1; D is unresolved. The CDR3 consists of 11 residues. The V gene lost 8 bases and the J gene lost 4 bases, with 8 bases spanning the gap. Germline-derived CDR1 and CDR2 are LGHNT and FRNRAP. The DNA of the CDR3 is TGTGCTAGTTCACCGGGCACTGAAGCTTTCTTT. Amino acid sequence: CASSPGTEAFF.